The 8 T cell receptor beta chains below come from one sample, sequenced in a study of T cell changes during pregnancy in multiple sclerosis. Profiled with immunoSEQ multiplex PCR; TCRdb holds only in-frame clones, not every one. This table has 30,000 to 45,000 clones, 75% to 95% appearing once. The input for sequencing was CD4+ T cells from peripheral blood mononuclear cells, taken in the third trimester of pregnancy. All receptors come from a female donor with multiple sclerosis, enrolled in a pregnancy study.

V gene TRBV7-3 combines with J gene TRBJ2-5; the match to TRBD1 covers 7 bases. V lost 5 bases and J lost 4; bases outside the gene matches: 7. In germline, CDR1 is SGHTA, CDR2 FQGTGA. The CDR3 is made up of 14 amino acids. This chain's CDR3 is CASSLTGIGETQYF. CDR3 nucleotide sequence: TGTGCCAGCAGCCTGACAGGGATAGGAGAGACCCAGTACTTC.

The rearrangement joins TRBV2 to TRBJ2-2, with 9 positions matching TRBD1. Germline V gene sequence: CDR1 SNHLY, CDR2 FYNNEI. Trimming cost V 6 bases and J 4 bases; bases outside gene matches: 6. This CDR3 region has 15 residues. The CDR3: CASSRTGVSTGELFF. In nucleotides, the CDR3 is TGTGCCAGCAGCCGGACAGGGGTGTCCACCGGGGAGCTGTTTTTT.

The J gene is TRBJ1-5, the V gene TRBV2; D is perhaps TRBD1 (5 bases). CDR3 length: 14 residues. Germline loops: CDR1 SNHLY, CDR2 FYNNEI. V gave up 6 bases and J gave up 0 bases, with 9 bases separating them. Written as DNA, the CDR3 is TGTGCCAGCAGGGCGGGGCATAGCAATCAGCCCCAGCATTTT. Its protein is CASRAGHSNQPQHF.

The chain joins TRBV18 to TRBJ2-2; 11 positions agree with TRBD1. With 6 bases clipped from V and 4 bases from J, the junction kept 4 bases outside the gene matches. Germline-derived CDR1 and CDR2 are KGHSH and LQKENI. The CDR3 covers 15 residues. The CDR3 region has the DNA TGTGCCAGCTCTCGCGGACAGGGGGCCACCGGGGAGCTGTTTTTT. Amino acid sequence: CASSRGQGATGELFF.

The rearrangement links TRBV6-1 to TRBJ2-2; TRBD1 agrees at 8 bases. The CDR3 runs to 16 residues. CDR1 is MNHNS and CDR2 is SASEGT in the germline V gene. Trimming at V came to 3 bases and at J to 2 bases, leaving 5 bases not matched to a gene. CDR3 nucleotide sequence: TGTGCCAGCAGTGACCCCGGGACAGGCAACACCGGGGAGCTGTTTTTT. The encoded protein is CASSDPGTGNTGELFF.

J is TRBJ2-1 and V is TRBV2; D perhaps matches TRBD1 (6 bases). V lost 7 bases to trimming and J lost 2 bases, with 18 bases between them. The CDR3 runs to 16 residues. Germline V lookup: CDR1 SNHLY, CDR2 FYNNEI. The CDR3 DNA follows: TGTGCCAGCACTCGACAGGCGAACGTCGCCTACAATGAGCAGTTCTTC. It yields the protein CASTRQANVAYNEQFF.

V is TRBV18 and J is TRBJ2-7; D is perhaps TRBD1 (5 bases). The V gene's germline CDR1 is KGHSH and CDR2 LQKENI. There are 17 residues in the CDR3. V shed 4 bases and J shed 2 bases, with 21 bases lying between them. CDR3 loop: CASSQGHTMGITYEQYF. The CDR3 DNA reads TGTGCCAGCTCACAAGGACATACAATGGGGATTACCTACGAGCAGTACTTC.

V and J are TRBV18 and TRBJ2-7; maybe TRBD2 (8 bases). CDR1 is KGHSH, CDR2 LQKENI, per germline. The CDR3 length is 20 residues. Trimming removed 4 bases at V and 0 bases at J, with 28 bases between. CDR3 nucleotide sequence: TGTGCCAGCTCACTGATGCCGAGACAGGGATTGAGCGGGAGCTCCTACGAGCAGTACTTC. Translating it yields CASSLMPRQGLSGSSYEQYF.